Presented here are 20 T cell receptor beta chains from one specimen sequenced in a study of CD8+ T cells in alopecia areata. RNA, once extracted, was reverse transcribed into cDNA for use as the sequencing template. Clones were sequenced by immunoSEQ multiplex PCR, and TCRdb holds only the in-frame ones, with some missing. In the table there are roughly 150,000 clones, roughly 62% of which are singletons. Sequenced material: CD4+ T cells sorted from blood, taken at week 0. The receptors originated from a human donor with alopecia areata.

This chain joins TRBV6-5 and TRBJ2-1, with 8 bases identical to TRBD1. The CDR3 sequence is 13 residues long. Trimming removed 11 bases from V and 4 bases from J; junction bases left unmatched: 7. Germline V gene sequence: CDR1 MNHEY, CDR2 SVGAGI. CDR3 loop: CAPGTGPYNEQFF. Here the CDR3 DNA reads TGTGCCCCCGGGACAGGACCTTACAATGAGCAGTTCTTC.

The V and J genes are TRBV29-1 and TRBJ1-2, with 8 bases identical to TRBD1. Germline V lookup: CDR1 SQVTM, CDR2 ANQGSEA. The CDR3 length is 13 residues. J gave up 3 bases and V 4 bases, and 4 bases lay outside the gene matches. The CDR3 region is CSVGGTGYYGYTF. CDR3 nucleotides: TGCAGCGTTGGGGGGACAGGATACTATGGCTACACCTTC.

The chain combines TRBV11-1 with TRBJ2-2, with TRBD1 matching 10 bases. This CDR3 contains 14 residues. V trimming: 5 bases; J trimming: 7 bases; junction bases outside the gene matches: 4. Per germline, CDR1 SGHAT and CDR2 FQDESV (reference sequence). CDR3 residues: CASSRDRGDGELFF. The CDR3 coding sequence is TGTGCCAGCAGCCGGGACAGGGGAGACGGGGAGCTGTTTTTT.

The table lists this clone with a few counts. The rearrangement joins TRBV7-9 to TRBJ1-4; unclear D gene. Germline CDR1 reads SEHNR; CDR2 reads FQNEAQ (reference sequence). Trimming stripped 7 bases from V and 7 bases from J, with 10 bases between. This CDR3 contains 12 residues. CDR3 nucleotide sequence: TGTGCCAGCACAATAGAAGGTGAAAAACTGTTTTTT. This codes for CASTIEGEKLFF.

The rearrangement uses TRBV20-1 and TRBJ2-1; D gene uncertain. Germline CDR1 reads DFQATT; CDR2 reads SNEGSKA (reference sequence). V lost 6 bases and J lost 11, with 14 bases in between. The CDR3 length is 11 residues. The CDR3 loop is CSAPVGSQQFF. The DNA of the CDR3 is TGCAGTGCCCCCGTGGGTTCGCAGCAGTTCTTC.

This clone was seen more than once but under ten times. The chain links TRBV7-2 to TRBJ2-5; possible D gene TRBD2, 6 bases. From germline, CDR1 is SGHTA and CDR2 FQGNSA. Trimming stripped 0 bases from V and 3 bases from J, with 11 bases between. The CDR3 has 15 residues. The CDR3 DNA is TGTGCCAGCAGCTTAGCGGGGGGTTTTAAAGAGACCCAGTACTTC. The encoded protein is CASSLAGGFKETQYF. The full variable domain, with the rest looked up from reference TRBV7-2 and TRBJ2-5, is GAGVSQSPSNKVTEKGKDVELRCDPISGHTALYWYRQSLGQGLEFLIYFQGNSAPDKSGLPSDRFSAERTGGSVSTLTIQRTQQEDSAVYLCASSLAGGFKETQYFGPGTRLLVL.

This clone was observed a single time. The chain joins TRBV9 to TRBJ2-5; perhaps TRBD1 as D (5 bases). Germline CDR1 and CDR2: SGDLS and YYNGEE. The CDR3 is made up of 14 amino acids. Trimming stripped 4 bases from V and 0 bases from J, with 10 bases between. CDR3 region: CASSPWTNQETQYF. CDR3 coding DNA: TGTGCCAGCAGCCCTTGGACAAACCAAGAGACCCAGTACTTC.

The V gene is TRBV13, the J gene TRBJ1-1; 9 nucleotides agree with TRBD1. The V and J ends lost 6 bases and 5 bases, in that order; junction bases with no gene match: 7. The CDR3 contains 14 residues. CDR1 is PRHDT, CDR2 FYEKMQ, per germline (reference sequence). The CDR3 loop is CASRPQGAKTEAFF. CDR3 DNA sequence: TGTGCCAGCAGACCACAGGGGGCGAAGACTGAAGCTTTCTTT. The complete variable domain, with remaining parts taken from reference TRBV13 and TRBJ1-1, reads AAGVIQSPRHLIKEKRETATLKCYPIPRHDTVYWYQQGPGQDPQFLISFYEKMQSDKGSIPDRFSAQQFSDYHSELNMSSLELGDSALYFCASRPQGAKTEAFFGQGTRLTVV.

V gene TRBV5-1 combines with J gene TRBJ2-7; 13 nucleotides line up with TRBD2. V lost 5 bases and J lost 2; bases outside the gene matches: 4. Germline CDR1 is SGHRS and CDR2 is YFSETQ. The CDR3 has 15 residues. The CDR3 region is CASSSGLAGAYEQYF. CDR3 DNA sequence: TGCGCCAGCAGTTCCGGACTAGCGGGGGCCTACGAGCAGTACTTC.

CDR3 loop: CSVRTYEQYF. CDR3 in DNA: TGCAGCGTTAGAACCTACGAGCAGTACTTC. The V gene is TRBV29-1, the J gene TRBJ2-7; D unclear. Germline V gene lookup returns CDR1 SQVTM and CDR2 ANQGSEA. This CDR3 contains 10 residues. V lost 5 bases to trimming and J lost 2 bases, with 4 bases between them.

This rearrangement joins TRBV20-1 to TRBJ1-2; D is unclear. Germline V lookup: CDR1 DFQATT, CDR2 SNEGSKA (reference sequence). The CDR3 has 10 residues. V lost 1 base and J lost 6, with 3 bases in between. The chain's CDR3 is CSARGNGYTF. The CDR3 DNA is TGCAGTGCTAGAGGCAATGGCTACACCTTC.

The rearrangement uses TRBV5-1 and TRBJ2-5; TRBD1 matches 7 bases. The length of the CDR3 is 14 residues. Looked up from germline, CDR1 is SGHRS and CDR2 is YFSETQ. Trimming cost V 4 bases and J 3 bases; bases outside gene matches: 6. The CDR3 DNA reads as TGCGCCAGCAGCCCAGACAGGGCAGAAGAGACCCAGTACTTC. Its protein is CASSPDRAEETQYF.

The chain links TRBV29-1 to TRBJ2-3, with a weak D call TRBD2 (6 bases). CDR3 length: 13 amino acids. Per germline, CDR1 SQVTM and CDR2 ANQGSEA. Trimming removed 3 bases at V and 1 base at J, with 8 bases between. CDR3 nucleotides: TGCAGCGTTGAGCGGGGCGGCACAGATACGCAGTATTTT. Translating gives CSVERGGTDTQYF.

The J gene is TRBJ1-2, the V gene TRBV7-3; D perhaps matches TRBD1 (5 bases). Germline CDR1 SGHTA, CDR2 FQGTGA. The V gene lost 5 bases and the J gene lost 5 bases, with 15 bases spanning the gap. The CDR3 runs to 14 residues. CDR3 sequence (DNA): TGTGCCAGCAGCCCGCAGGCGGAGGGGTATGGCTACACCTTC. It is translated as CASSPQAEGYGYTF.

The chain combines TRBV20-1 with TRBJ2-4; D remains unclear. The length of the CDR3 is 10 residues. Germline lookup yields CDR1 DFQATT and CDR2 SNEGSKA (reference sequence). V shed 6 bases and J shed 2 bases, with 2 bases lying between them. CDR3 sequence (DNA): TGCAGTGCCACCAAAAACATTCAGTACTTC. Translating gives CSATKNIQYF.

This chain connects TRBV29-1 to TRBJ2-5, with 7 bases matching TRBD1. Per the germline V gene, CDR1 is SQVTM and CDR2 is ANQGSEA. CDR3 length equals 13 residues. Trimming removed 3 bases from V and 5 bases from J; junction bases left unmatched: 6. The CDR3, as DNA: TGCAGCGTTGAGCTGACAGGGATTGAGACCCAGTACTTC. This translates into CSVELTGIETQYF.

The chain joins TRBV29-1 to TRBJ2-2; D might be TRBD2 (5 bases). The CDR3 has 12 residues. The V gene's germline CDR1 is SQVTM and CDR2 ANQGSEA. V shed 3 bases and J shed 3 bases, with 5 bases lying between them. The CDR3, as DNA: TGCAGCGTTGAGAGGGACACCGGGGAGCTGTTTTTT. This gives the protein CSVERDTGELFF.

The chain carries TRBV5-4 and TRBJ1-2; tentative D call: TRBD1 (5 bases). The germline V gene encodes CDR1 SGHNT and CDR2 YYREEE (reference sequence). V was clipped by 4 bases and J by 6 bases, with 16 bases between them. CDR3 length equals 14 residues. The CDR3 DNA reads TGTGCCAGCAGCATCCGGGACCGGGATCATGGCTACACCTTC. It is translated as CASSIRDRDHGYTF.

The chain uses TRBV29-1 and TRBJ1-5; D gene unclear. Trimming pared 8 bases from V and 4 bases from J, leaving 15 bases between. Per germline, CDR1 SQVTM and CDR2 ANQGSEA. The CDR3 runs to 13 residues. CDR3 protein: CSLQPTGNQPQHF. The CDR3 DNA sequence: TGCAGCCTACAACCGACGGGGAATCAGCCCCAGCATTTT.

The rearrangement links TRBV2 to TRBJ2-7, with TRBD1 matching over 8 bases. From germline, CDR1 is SNHLY and CDR2 FYNNEI. J lost 3 bases, V lost 6 bases, and 7 bases had no gene match. This CDR3 region has 14 residues. CDR3 bases: TGTGCCAGCAGCCTCTCCGGGACAGGCTACGAGCAGTACTTC. Amino acid sequence: CASSLSGTGYEQYF.